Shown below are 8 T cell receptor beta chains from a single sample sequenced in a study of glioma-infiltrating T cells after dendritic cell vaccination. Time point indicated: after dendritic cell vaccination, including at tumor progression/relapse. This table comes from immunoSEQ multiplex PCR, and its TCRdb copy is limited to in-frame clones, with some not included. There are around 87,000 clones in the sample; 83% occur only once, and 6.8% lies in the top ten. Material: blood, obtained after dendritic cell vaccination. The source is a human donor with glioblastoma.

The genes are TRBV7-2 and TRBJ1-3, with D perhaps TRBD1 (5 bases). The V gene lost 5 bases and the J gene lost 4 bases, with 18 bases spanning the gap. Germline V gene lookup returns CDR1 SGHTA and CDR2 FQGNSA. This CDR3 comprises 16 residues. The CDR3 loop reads CASSLGHPDAGNTIYF. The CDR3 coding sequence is TGTGCCAGCAGCCTCGGACACCCGGACGCCGGAAACACCATATATTTT. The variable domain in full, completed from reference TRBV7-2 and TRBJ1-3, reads GAGVSQSPSNKVTEKGKDVELRCDPISGHTALYWYRQSLGQGLEFLIYFQGNSAPDKSGLPSDRFSAERTGGSVSTLTIQRTQQEDSAVYLCASSLGHPDAGNTIYFGEGSWLTVV.

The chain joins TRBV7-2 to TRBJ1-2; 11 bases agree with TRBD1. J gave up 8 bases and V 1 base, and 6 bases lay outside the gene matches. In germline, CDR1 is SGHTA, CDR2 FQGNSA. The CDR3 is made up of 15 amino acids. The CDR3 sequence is CASSLEGGTGGGYTF. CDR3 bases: TGTGCCAGCAGCTTAGAGGGAGGGACAGGGGGAGGCTACACCTTC.

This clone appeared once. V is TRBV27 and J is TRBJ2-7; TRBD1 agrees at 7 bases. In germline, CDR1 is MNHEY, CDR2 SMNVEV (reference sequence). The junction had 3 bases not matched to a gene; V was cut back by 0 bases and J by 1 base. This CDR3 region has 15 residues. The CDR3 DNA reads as TGTGCCAGCAGTTTATCGGGGACAGCTTCCTACGAGCAGTACTTC. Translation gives CASSLSGTASYEQYF.

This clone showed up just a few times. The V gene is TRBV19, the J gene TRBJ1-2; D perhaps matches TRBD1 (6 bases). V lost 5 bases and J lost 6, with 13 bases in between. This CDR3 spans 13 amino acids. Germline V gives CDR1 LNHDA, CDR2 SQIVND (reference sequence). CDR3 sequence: CASSPTGLNGYTF. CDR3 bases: TGTGCCAGTAGTCCAACAGGGTTAAATGGCTACACCTTC.

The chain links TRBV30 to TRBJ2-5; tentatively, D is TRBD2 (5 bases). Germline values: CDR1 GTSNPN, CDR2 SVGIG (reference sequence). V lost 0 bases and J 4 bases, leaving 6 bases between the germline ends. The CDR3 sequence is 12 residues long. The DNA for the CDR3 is TGTGCCTGGAGTGTGGGGAGAGAGACCCAGTACTTC. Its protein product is CAWSVGRETQYF.

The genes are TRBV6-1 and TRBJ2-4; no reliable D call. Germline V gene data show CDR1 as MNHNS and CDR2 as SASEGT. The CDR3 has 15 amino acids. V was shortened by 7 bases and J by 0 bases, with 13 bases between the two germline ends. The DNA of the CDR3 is TGTGCCAGCAAAGACCAGGCCTTAGCCAAAAACATTCAGTACTTC. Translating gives CASKDQALAKNIQYF.

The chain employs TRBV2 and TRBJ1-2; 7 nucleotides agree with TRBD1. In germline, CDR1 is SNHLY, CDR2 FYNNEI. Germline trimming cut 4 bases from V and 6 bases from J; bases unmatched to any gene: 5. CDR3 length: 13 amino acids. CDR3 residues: CASSGGQIDGYTF. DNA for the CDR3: TGTGCCAGCAGTGGGGGACAGATTGATGGCTACACCTTC.

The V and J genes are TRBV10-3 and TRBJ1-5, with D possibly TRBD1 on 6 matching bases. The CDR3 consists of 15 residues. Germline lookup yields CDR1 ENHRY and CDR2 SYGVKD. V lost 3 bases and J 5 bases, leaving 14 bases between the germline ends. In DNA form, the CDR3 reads TGTGCCATCAGTGATTCGGACAGACAAGATCAGCCCCAGCATTTT. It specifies CAISDSDRQDQPQHF.